The rows below give T cell receptor beta chains drawn from one sample of a study of T cell responses to AZD1222 COVID-19 vaccine. TCRdb keeps only in-frame clones here, not all; method: immunoSEQ multiplex PCR. The repertoire holds some 150,000 clones, with roughly 88% as singletons. The sequences come from peripheral blood, collected on day 0 of AZD1222 vaccination. These receptors all come from an adult in good health. Each CDR3 is given with its conserved first and last residue. A D gene is named only where the DNA matches it firmly. A row's size may be missing; if present it is once, few, many or a size class.

clone_size d_call j_call v_call cdr3_nt cdr3_aa
once . TRBJ2-7 TRBV19 TGTGCCAGTAGTATAGCAACTGCAGGCTACGAGCAGTACTTC CASSIATAGYEQYF
. . TRBJ2-4 TRBV4-2 TGTGCCAGCAGCCAAGAACCGGGAGTCAAAAACATTCAGTACTTC CASSQEPGVKNIQYF
once TRBD2 TRBJ2-2 TRBV7-2 TGTGCCAGCAGCATGAGCGGGATTGACGGGGAGCTGTTTTTT CASSMSGIDGELFF
. TRBD1 TRBJ2-7 TRBV6-6 TGTGCCAGCAGTGCTCCCCTCCGGGACAGGGGCTACGAGCAGTACTTC CASSAPLRDRGYEQYF
. . TRBJ1-6 TRBV2 TGTGCCGGCCAGGCGGAGGGTCTTAATTCACCCCTCCACTTT CAGQAEGLNSPLHF
. TRBD2 TRBJ2-3 TRBV29-1 TGCAGCGTCCTACTAGCGGGGCACACAGATACGCAGTATTTT CSVLLAGHTDTQYF
. . TRBJ2-2 TRBV4-3 TGCGCCAGCAGCCCCGGGGAGTGGATCGGGGAGCTGTTTTTT CASSPGEWIGELFF
. . TRBJ1-4 TRBV27 TGTGCCAGCAGTTTAAGGGGGACCCCCGCGGGGCAACTGTTTTTT CASSLRGTPAGQLFF
. . TRBJ1-1 TRBV19 TGTGCCAGTAGTGGGACTGAAGCTTTCTTT CASSGTEAFF
. TRBD2 TRBJ2-1 TRBV9 TGTGCCAGCAGCAGCAGCGGGAGTGGTCACAATGAGCAGTTCTTC CASSSSGSGHNEQFF
. . TRBJ1-6 TRBV6-1 TGTGCCAGCAGTGGGGCGCCGGTACAGGGCCCTAGCTCCTATAATTCACCCCTCCACTTT CASSGAPVQGPSSYNSPLHF
. . TRBJ2-2 TRBV30 TGTGCCTGGGGTTGGGACGTGGCCGGGGAGCTGTTTTTT CAWGWDVAGELFF
. TRBD1 TRBJ2-5 TRBV28 TGTGCCAGCTCGGGACAGGGGACAGAGACCCAGTACTTC CASSGQGTETQYF
. . TRBJ1-2 TRBV28 TGTGCCAGCGGTCAGGGGAACTATGGCTACACCTTC CASGQGNYGYTF
. TRBD1 TRBJ2-7 TRBV7-3 TGTGCCAGCAGCGCGACAGGGATTGATGGCGAGCAGTACTTC CASSATGIDGEQYF
. . TRBJ2-4 TRBV6-5 TGTGCCAGCAGTTACTCGTTATTTTCAGCCAACATTCAGTACTTC CASSYSLFSANIQYF
few . TRBJ2-1 TRBV19 TGTGCCAGTAGTATTTCGTATAGCTCCTACAATGAGCAGTTCTTC CASSISYSSYNEQFF
. . TRBJ1-1 TRBV28 TGTGCCAGCAGGGAGCTGGAAGAGTGGGGCACTGAAGCTTTCTTT CASRELEEWGTEAFF
. . TRBJ1-2 TRBV30 TGTGCCTGGGCAGATGCGAATTTTAACTATGGCTACACCTTC CAWADANFNYGYTF
. . TRBJ1-1 TRBV12-5 TGTGCTAGTGGTCCCGGCGTCTTCGGGAGCACTGAAGCTTTCTTT CASGPGVFGSTEAFF
few . TRBJ2-7 TRBV7-9 TGTGCCAGCAGCCCAGCTGGCTACGAGCAGTACTTC CASSPAGYEQYF